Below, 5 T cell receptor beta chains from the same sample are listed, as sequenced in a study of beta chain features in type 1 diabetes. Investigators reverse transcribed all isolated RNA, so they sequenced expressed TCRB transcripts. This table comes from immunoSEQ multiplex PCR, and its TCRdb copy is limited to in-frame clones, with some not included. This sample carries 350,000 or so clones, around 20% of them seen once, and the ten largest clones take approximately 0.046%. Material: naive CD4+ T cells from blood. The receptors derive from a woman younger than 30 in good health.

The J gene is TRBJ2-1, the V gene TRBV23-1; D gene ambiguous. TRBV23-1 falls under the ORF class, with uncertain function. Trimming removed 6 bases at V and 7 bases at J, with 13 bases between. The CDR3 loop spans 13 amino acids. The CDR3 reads CASRRGGLNEQFF. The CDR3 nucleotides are TGCGCCAGCAGAAGAGGCGGCCTTAATGAGCAGTTCTTC.

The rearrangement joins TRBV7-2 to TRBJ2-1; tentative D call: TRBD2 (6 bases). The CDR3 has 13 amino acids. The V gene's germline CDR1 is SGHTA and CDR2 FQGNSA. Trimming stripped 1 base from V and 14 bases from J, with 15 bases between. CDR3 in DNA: TGTGCCAGCAGCTTAGGGCGCGGGGCAGTTAAGTTCTTC. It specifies CASSLGRGAVKFF.

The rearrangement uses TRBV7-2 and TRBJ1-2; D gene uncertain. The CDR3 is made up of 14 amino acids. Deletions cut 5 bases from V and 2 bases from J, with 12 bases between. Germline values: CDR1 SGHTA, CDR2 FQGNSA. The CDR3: CASSLRRANYGYTF. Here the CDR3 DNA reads TGTGCCAGCAGCCTGAGGCGGGCCAACTATGGCTACACCTTC. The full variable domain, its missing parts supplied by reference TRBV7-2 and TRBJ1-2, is GAGVSQSPSNKVTEKGKDVELRCDPISGHTALYWYRQSLGQGLEFLIYFQGNSAPDKSGLPSDRFSAERTGGSVSTLTIQRTQQEDSAVYLCASSLRRANYGYTFGSGTRLTVV.

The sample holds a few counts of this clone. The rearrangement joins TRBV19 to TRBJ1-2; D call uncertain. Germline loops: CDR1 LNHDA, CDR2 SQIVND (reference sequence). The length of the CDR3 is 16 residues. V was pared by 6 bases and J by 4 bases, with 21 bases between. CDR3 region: CASSPKLSRTSYGYTF. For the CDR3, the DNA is TGTGCCAGTAGCCCTAAACTATCTCGTACTAGCTATGGCTACACCTTC.

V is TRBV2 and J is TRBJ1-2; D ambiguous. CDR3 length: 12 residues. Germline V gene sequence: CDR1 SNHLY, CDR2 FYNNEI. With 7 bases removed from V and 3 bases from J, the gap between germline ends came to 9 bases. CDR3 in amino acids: CASTGNDYGYTF. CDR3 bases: TGTGCCAGCACCGGGAATGACTATGGCTACACCTTC.